This T cell receptor beta chain derives from a study of T cells in Graves' hyperthyroidism and ophthalmopathy. Whole-study context: The authors collected peripheral blood at initial diagnosis, before any treatment.

Amplified TCR beta CDR3 regions came from RNA transcripts. RT-PCR in the first round (using the HTBI primer set) targeted the TCR CDR3. TCRdb called the multiplex PCR reads again in MiXCR, with one record for every CDR3 protein. In the table there are about 200,000 distinct CDR3 sequences, approximately 16% of which are singletons. Patients aged 18 to 65 with hyperthyroidism were newly diagnosed, with duration under 2 months. Each 10 ml fresh peripheral blood draw supplied the PBMCs. The study, taken as a whole, reports: Most clonotypes expanded in the thyroid (above 0.001) were also present in blood.

A word on this clonotype: Its matching antigen is unknown.

The CDR3 has 15 amino acids. Germline V gives CDR1 DFQATT, CDR2 SNEGSKA (reference sequence). Trimming removed 1 base from V and 7 bases from J; junction bases left unmatched: 7. This TCR was recovered from a woman between 50 and 59 years old with Graves' hyperthyroidism. The chain uses TRBV20-1 and TRBJ2-1, with 10 nucleotides matching TRBD2. Sequencing was performed on blood. CDR3 sequence reads: CSARAPSGSLNEQFF. The CDR3 DNA sequence: TGCAGTGCTAGAGCCCCTAGCGGGAGCTTAAATGAGCAGTTCTTC.